A single sample is the source of the 14 T cell receptor beta chains below, sequenced in a study of blood T cells in healthy people across ages. It was with a sample-barcoded 5' primer and a J-beta primer mix that a second PCR of about 7 to 12 cycles was run. TCRdb reanalysed the 5' RACE reads using MiXCR and keeps one entry per CDR3 protein. The sample yields roughly 800,000 distinct CDR3 sequences, about 26% seen once. This sample also belongs to another study, concerning T cells of mothers and their children.

The sequenced sample was blood. Source of these receptors: a boy aged 5 to 17 in good health.

V usage is TRBV11-2 and J usage is TRBJ2-5; D ambiguous. The closer fit of TRBJ2-7 to the DNA end suggests the J call may be wrong. The CDR3 spans 13 residues. CDR1 SGHAT and CDR2 FQNNGV come from the germline V gene. CDR3 nucleotides: TGTGCCAGCAGCTTGTTTTCAACCTACGAGCAGTACTTC. Translating gives CASSLFSTYEQYF.

The CDR3 DNA is TGTGCCAGCAGTGAGGGGGGTACGTCCTACGAGCAGTACTTC. This translates into CASSEGGTSYEQYF. The rearrangement joins TRBV6-1 to TRBJ2-5, with D maybe TRBD2 (6 bases). The J call could be wrong; TRBJ2-7 is a better fit for the DNA end. The length of the CDR3 is 14 residues. The germline gives CDR1 MNHNS, CDR2 SASEGT.

V and J are TRBV12-3 or TRBV12-4 and TRBJ1-6; TRBD1 is a possible D gene (6 bases). The CDR3 length is 15 residues. V was pared by 5 bases and J by 4 bases, with 12 bases between. CDR3 nucleotides: TGTGCCAGCAGTGCGCCACAGGGATATAATTCACCCCTCCACTTT. Translated: CASSAPQGYNSPLHF.

This rearrangement joins TRBV20-1 to TRBJ2-3, with 13 bases fitting TRBD2. Germline CDR1 and CDR2: DFQATT and SNEGSKA (reference sequence). The CDR3 totals 16 residues. J gave up 4 bases and V 0 bases, and 4 bases lay outside the gene matches. The CDR3 nucleotides read TGCAGTGCTAGAGATCCACTAGCGGGGGGGCCAGATACGCAGTATTTT. This codes for CSARDPLAGGPDTQYF.

In its sample, this clonotype was seen a few times. Here the CDR3 DNA reads TGTGCCAGCAGCCGAAACAGGGAGCAAGAGACCCAGTACTTC. Translation gives CASSRNREQETQYF. The chain joins TRBV12-3 or TRBV12-4 to TRBJ2-5; tentatively, D is TRBD1 (6 bases). This CDR3 has 14 amino acids. The V end was cut by 6 bases, the J end by 2 bases, with 13 bases between.

The chain links TRBV7-6 to TRBJ2-5; TRBD2 agrees at 7 bases. The V and J ends lost 2 bases and 2 bases, in that order; junction bases with no gene match: 5. The CDR3 is 15 residues long. Germline V gives CDR1 SGHVS, CDR2 FNYEAQ. The CDR3 DNA reads as TGTGCCAGCAGCTTAAATAGCGGGCAGCAAGAGACCCAGTACTTC. It encodes CASSLNSGQQETQYF.

This clonotype was found a few times. This chain uses TRBV3-1 with TRBJ2-7; possibly TRBD1 for D (5 bases). CDR3 length: 12 residues. The V gene lost 3 bases and the J gene lost 6 bases, with 9 bases spanning the gap. Germline V gene data show CDR1 as LGHDT and CDR2 as YNNKEL (reference sequence). In DNA form, the CDR3 reads TGTGCCAGCAGCCACAGGGATAGCGAGCAGTACTTC. This gives the protein CASSHRDSEQYF.

The CDR3 DNA reads TGTGCCAGCAGTTTAGCAGGGAGGAACGAGCAGTACTTC. Translated, it gives CASSLAGRNEQYF. The rearrangement joins TRBV28 to TRBJ2-7; TRBD2 might be the D (6 bases). The CDR3 consists of 13 residues. Trimming took off 2 bases at V and 5 bases at J, with 10 bases between the two ends. Germline V gene data show CDR1 as MDHEN and CDR2 as SYDVKM.

V and J are TRBV20-1 and TRBJ2-3, with 7 nucleotides matching TRBD2. V lost 2 bases to trimming and J lost 0 bases; unmatched junction nucleotides: 11. The CDR3 has 17 amino acids. Germline CDR1 reads DFQATT; CDR2 reads SNEGSKA (reference sequence). The chain's CDR3 is CSARRSPGGASTDTQYF. The CDR3 bases are TGCAGTGCTAGACGCTCCCCGGGGGGTGCTAGCACAGATACGCAGTATTTT.

The J gene is TRBJ1-6, the V gene TRBV2; no clear D gene. Germline V gene sequence: CDR1 SNHLY, CDR2 FYNNEI. The CDR3 runs 14 residues. The ends were cut back, 4 bases at V and 0 bases at J, with 4 bases in the middle. CDR3 sequence reads: CASSGDSYNSPLHF. Here the CDR3 DNA reads TGTGCCAGCAGTGGCGACTCCTATAATTCACCCCTCCACTTT.

The chain joins TRBV12-3 or TRBV12-4 to TRBJ1-3; D is possibly TRBD1 (6 bases). Trimming removed 6 bases from V and 2 bases from J, with 14 bases in between. The CDR3 sequence is 15 residues long. Here the CDR3 reads CASRGAGRPGNTIYF. CDR3 sequence (DNA): TGTGCCAGCAGGGGGGCAGGGAGACCTGGAAACACCATATATTTT.

This clonotype has more than one count but fewer than ten. CDR3 region: CASSGSLDRGNEQYF. In DNA, the CDR3 is TGTGCCAGCAGCGGCAGCCTGGACAGGGGGAACGAGCAGTACTTC. J is TRBJ2-7 and V is TRBV9; 10 nucleotides line up with TRBD1. This CDR3 has 15 amino acids. The V and J ends lost 3 bases and 5 bases, in that order; junction bases with no gene match: 8. Germline V lookup: CDR1 SGDLS, CDR2 YYNGEE.

The chain couples TRBV12-3 or TRBV12-4 to TRBJ1-5; D is unresolved. V shed 6 bases and J shed 3 bases, with 15 bases lying between them. This CDR3 has 15 amino acids. The CDR3 DNA reads TGTGCCAGCAGCCAAGGATCGGGGTCCAATCAGCCCCAGCATTTT. The encoded protein is CASSQGSGSNQPQHF.

A few counts support this clonotype. V is TRBV15 and J is TRBJ2-5; no firm D call. Per the germline V gene, CDR1 is LNHNV and CDR2 is YYDKDF (reference sequence). CDR3 size: 13 residues. Between the trimmed V and J ends, which lost 0 bases and 0 bases, there was a span of 2 bases. The CDR3 region has the DNA TGTGCCACCAGCAGAGACGACCAAGAGACCCAGTACTTC. Its translation: CATSRDDQETQYF.